Sequencing of this TCR beta chain was carried out in a study of identical twins. Per the germline V gene, CDR1 is SGDLS and CDR2 is YYNGEE. V lost 0 bases and J lost 3, with 16 bases in between. The CDR3 loop spans 17 amino acids. TCRdb ran MiXCR on the 5' RACE reads and lists one entry per CDR3 protein. Among 500,000 to 650,000 distinct CDR3 sequences listed, about 7.1% were seen once. The data also belong to a second study, concerning yellow fever vaccine responses in identical twins.

V is TRBV9 and J is TRBJ1-5; no clear D. The sequenced material came from PBMCs. The receptor was isolated from a woman under 30 in good health. The DNA of the CDR3 is TGTGCCAGCAGCGTAGCTACCGGTGGTCTCATCAATCAGCCCCAGCATTTT. Protein: CASSVATGGLINQPQHF.